The next 28 T cell receptor beta chains were all read from a single sample in a study of cytomegalovirus exposure and HLA in healthy donors. Amplification used 60 Vbeta primers and 13 Jbeta primers. The assay was immunoSEQ multiplex PCR, and TCRdb's table has in-frame clones only and misses some. The sample includes tens of thousands of clones, around 72% of them seen just once. Specimen: PBMCs. The source of these receptors is a male donor in good health and CMV-seropositive.

This sequence joins TRBV9 and TRBJ2-7, with a tentative D call TRBD1 (6 bases). The V end lost 2 bases, the J end lost 3 bases, and 12 bases lay between the germline ends. The CDR3 runs to 14 residues. Germline V CDR1 and CDR2: SGDLS, YYNGEE. The CDR3 loop is CASSVEDSSYEQYF. The CDR3 DNA reads TGTGCCAGCAGCGTCGAGGACAGCAGCTACGAGCAGTACTTC.

The chain recombines TRBV5-1 with TRBJ1-3; 8 bases fit TRBD1. Germline values: CDR1 SGHRS, CDR2 YFSETQ. This CDR3 is built from 16 residues. The junction had 5 bases not matched to a gene; V was cut back by 0 bases and J by 3 bases. CDR3 sequence: CASSLGQGSNGNTIYF. CDR3 coding DNA: TGCGCCAGCAGCTTGGGACAGGGGTCTAATGGAAACACCATATATTTT.

The chain uses TRBV14 and TRBJ1-2; perhaps TRBD1 as D (5 bases). The germline CDR1 and CDR2 sequences are SGHDN and FVKESK. This CDR3 is 18 amino acids long. V shed 1 base and J shed 4 bases, with 22 bases lying between them. In DNA form, the CDR3 reads TGTGCCAGCAGCCAAGGGATGGCAGGGTGGGGCCTTTCCTATGGCTACACCTTC. Translation: CASSQGMAGWGLSYGYTF.

This clone was picked up one time. The chain links TRBV7-2 to TRBJ2-7, with TRBD2 as a possible D gene (6 bases). The CDR3 extends over 15 amino acids. Looked up from germline, CDR1 is SGHTA and CDR2 is FQGNSA. Trimming stripped 4 bases from V and 3 bases from J, with 16 bases between. CDR3 in amino acids: CASSSSATRGYEQYF. The CDR3 DNA sequence: TGTGCCAGCAGCTCGAGTGCGACTAGGGGCTACGAGCAGTACTTC.

This chain joins TRBV9 and TRBJ2-3; tentatively, D is TRBD1 (6 bases). In germline, CDR1 is SGDLS, CDR2 YYNGEE. Trimming removed 4 bases at V and 7 bases at J, with 13 bases between. The CDR3 totals 13 residues. CDR3 residues: CASSSVDRNTQYF. The CDR3 region has the DNA TGTGCCAGCAGCTCAGTGGACAGAAATACGCAGTATTTT.

This chain links TRBV10-2 with TRBJ1-5; 9 bases match TRBD1. J was trimmed by 3 bases and V by 8 bases; bases with no gene match: 5. CDR3 size: 14 residues. The germline gives CDR1 WSHSY, CDR2 SAAADI. The CDR3 nucleotides are TGCGCCAGCCGACGGACAGGGGACAATCAGCCCCAGCATTTT. Protein product: CASRRTGDNQPQHF.

The V and J genes are TRBV25-1 and TRBJ2-1; 10 bases fit TRBD1. V lost 3 bases to trimming and J lost 7 bases; unmatched junction nucleotides: 6. The germline V gene encodes CDR1 MGHDK and CDR2 SYGVNS. The CDR3 extends over 15 amino acids. CDR3 loop: CASSDPGQGKNEQFF. DNA for the CDR3: TGTGCCAGCAGTGACCCGGGACAGGGGAAGAATGAGCAGTTCTTC.

This sequence joins TRBV9 and TRBJ2-7, with TRBD2 matching over 8 bases. J lost 2 bases, V lost 0 bases, and 4 bases had no gene match. From germline, CDR1 is SGDLS and CDR2 YYNGEE. The CDR3 has 15 amino acids. The DNA of the CDR3 is TGTGCCAGCAGCGTAGGAACTAGCGGAACCTACGAGCAGTACTTC. Translated: CASSVGTSGTYEQYF.

The chain recombines TRBV5-1 with TRBJ2-7, with TRBD2 matching over 10 bases. Germline lookup yields CDR1 SGHRS and CDR2 YFSETQ. The CDR3 is 17 residues long. The junction had 7 bases not matched to a gene; V was cut back by 0 bases and J by 1 base. The CDR3 DNA sequence: TGCGCCAGCAGCTTGGAAGGACTAGCGGCTTATTCCTACGAGCAGTACTTC. Residues: CASSLEGLAAYSYEQYF.

V gene TRBV30 combines with J gene TRBJ2-2, with D possibly TRBD2 on 7 matching bases. V lost 0 bases to trimming and J lost 7 bases, with 12 bases between them. CDR1 and CDR2 from the germline V gene are GTSNPN and SVGIG (reference sequence). This CDR3 comprises 14 residues. CDR3 residues: CAWSVPGGIGELFF. CDR3 nucleotides: TGTGCCTGGAGTGTACCGGGGGGCATCGGGGAGCTGTTTTTT. Variable domain in full (rest from reference TRBV30 and TRBJ2-2): SQTIHQWPATLVQPVGSPLSLECTVEGTSNPNLYWYRQAAGRGLQLLFYSVGIGQISSEVPQNLSASRPQDRQFILSSKKLLLSDSGFYLCAWSVPGGIGELFFGEGSRLTVL.

This clone is a singleton in its sample. V usage is TRBV7-2 and J usage is TRBJ1-5; no definite D call. V was clipped by 4 bases and J by 3 bases, with 10 bases between them. CDR1 and CDR2 from the germline V gene are SGHTA and FQGNSA. The CDR3 is 14 amino acids. The CDR3 nucleotides read TGTGCCAGCAGCTCCCCGGGAGCCAATCAGCCCCAGCATTTT. Protein: CASSSPGANQPQHF.

The chain employs TRBV6-5 and TRBJ1-1; TRBD1 agrees at 7 bases. This CDR3 comprises 16 residues. J gave up 4 bases and V 2 bases, and 10 bases lay outside the gene matches. Germline V gene lookup returns CDR1 MNHEY and CDR2 SVGAGI. The CDR3 DNA follows: TGTGCCAGCAGTTACGAGGGGGCTCCGGAGGTCACTGAAGCTTTCTTT. Residues: CASSYEGAPEVTEAFF.

This clone appeared a few times. In nucleotides, the CDR3 is TGTGCCAGCAGCCCCGGGGACAGGGCACGTAATTCACCCCTCCACTTT. Protein product: CASSPGDRARNSPLHF. This chain joins TRBV9 and TRBJ1-6, with 9 bases lining up with TRBD1. The J segment lost 6 bases and the V segment lost 4 bases, leaving 8 bases of the junction unmatched. The CDR3 runs to 16 residues. In germline, CDR1 is SGDLS, CDR2 YYNGEE.

This clone turned up a few times. This specimen includes other DNA sequences encoding the same CDR3. The chain employs TRBV7-9 and TRBJ2-6, with D hard to call. The germline V gene encodes CDR1 SEHNR and CDR2 FQNEAQ (reference sequence). This CDR3 comprises 15 residues. V shed 5 bases and J shed 1 base, with 9 bases lying between them. Here the CDR3 DNA reads TGTGCCAGCAGCCAAAGAGTGTCTGGGGCCAACGTCCTGACTTTC. Translated, it gives CASSQRVSGANVLTF.

In its sample, this clone was seen a few times. The chain uses TRBV7-9 and TRBJ2-7, with D tentatively TRBD1 (5 bases). This CDR3 is 14 amino acids long. V shed 5 bases and J shed 4 bases, with 15 bases lying between them. Germline lookup yields CDR1 SEHNR and CDR2 FQNEAQ (reference sequence). Written as DNA, the CDR3 is TGTGCCAGCAGCCCCCCCAGGGTCGGATACGAGCAGTACTTC. Translating it yields CASSPPRVGYEQYF. The variable domain in full, completed from reference TRBV7-9 and TRBJ2-7, reads DTGVSQNPRHKITKRGQNVTFRCDPISEHNRLYWYRQTLGQGPEFLTYFQNEAQLEKSRLLSDRFSAERPKGSFSTLEIQRTEQGDSAMYLCASSPPRVGYEQYFGPGTRLTVT.

The chain uses TRBV9 and TRBJ1-4; TRBD1 is a possible D gene (5 bases). Germline V gene lookup returns CDR1 SGDLS and CDR2 YYNGEE. The CDR3 extends over 14 amino acids. V gave up 4 bases and J gave up 8 bases, with 15 bases separating them. The CDR3 spells CASSPGGGYEKLFF. CDR3 coding DNA: TGTGCCAGCAGCCCCGGTGGGGGGTACGAAAAACTGTTTTTT.

The chain combines TRBV2 with TRBJ2-1; D may be TRBD2 (5 bases). Trimming pared 11 bases from V and 0 bases from J, leaving 14 bases between. The CDR3 covers 14 residues. The germline V gene encodes CDR1 SNHLY and CDR2 FYNNEI. The CDR3 spells CACGLISSYNEQFF. CDR3 sequence (DNA): TGTGCCTGTGGACTGATTAGCTCCTACAATGAGCAGTTCTTC.

This chain connects TRBV11-2 to TRBJ2-7; TRBD1 agrees at 8 bases. The CDR3 sequence is 14 residues long. Germline loops: CDR1 SGHAT, CDR2 FQNNGV. Losses at the gene ends were 6 bases for V and 4 bases for J; bases not matched to a gene: 8. The DNA for the CDR3 is TGTGCCAGCAGTCTTACTGACAGGGGTTACGAGCAGTACTTC. Its protein is CASSLTDRGYEQYF. The complete variable domain, with remaining parts taken from reference TRBV11-2 and TRBJ2-7, reads EAGVAQSPRYKIIEKRQSVAFWCNPISGHATLYWYQQILGQGPKLLIQFQNNGVVDDSQLPKDRFSAERLKGVDSTLKIQPAKLEDSAVYLCASSLTDRGYEQYFGPGTRLTVT.

The J gene is TRBJ2-7, the V gene TRBV6-1; 10 positions match TRBD1. CDR1 and CDR2 from the germline V gene are MNHNS and SASEGT. The CDR3 length is 14 residues. Unmatched junction bases numbered 5, after V lost 4 bases and J lost 5 bases. As DNA, the CDR3 is TGTGCCAGCAGTGGGGGACAGGGGTTTCACGAGCAGTACTTC. This encodes CASSGGQGFHEQYF.

V is TRBV5-1 and J is TRBJ2-5, with D perhaps matching TRBD2 (6 bases). Germline CDR1 is SGHRS and CDR2 is YFSETQ. CDR3 length: 14 residues. V was pared by 1 base and J by 2 bases, with 9 bases between. The CDR3 region is CASSLLATQETQYF. The CDR3 DNA reads TGCGCCAGCAGCTTGCTAGCGACTCAAGAGACCCAGTACTTC.

Comments on this clone: The same CDR3 can be traced to other DNA sequences in this sample. The chain combines TRBV30 with TRBJ1-5; D is perhaps TRBD1 (6 bases). The V gene's germline CDR1 is GTSNPN and CDR2 SVGIG (reference sequence). The CDR3 has 15 residues. Trimming cost V 0 bases and J 0 bases, with 9 bases left between them. CDR3 sequence reads: CAWSVGGASNQPQHF. For the CDR3, the DNA is TGTGCCTGGAGTGTAGGGGGTGCTAGCAATCAGCCCCAGCATTTT.

The CDR3 bases are TGTGCCAGCAGCAAGACAGGCCACAACACTGAAGCTTTCTTT. This encodes CASSKTGHNTEAFF. V usage is TRBV21-1 and J usage is TRBJ1-1; the table's D call of TRBD1 was not tested on the DNA. TRBV21-1 is annotated as a pseudogene. The CDR3 has 14 amino acids.

This clone has just a few counts. The gene calls are TRBV10-3 and TRBJ2-3, with D hard to call. V gave up 1 base and J gave up 3 bases, with 11 bases separating them. This CDR3 is built from 15 residues. CDR1 ENHRY and CDR2 SYGVKD come from the germline V gene. The CDR3 here is CAISELALETDTQYF. The CDR3 DNA sequence: TGTGCCATCAGTGAGTTAGCTCTTGAAACAGATACGCAGTATTTT.

The chain uses TRBV19 and TRBJ2-5; 7 bases map to TRBD2. There are 13 residues in the CDR3. J gave up 4 bases and V 3 bases, and 2 bases lay outside the gene matches. Germline V gene lookup returns CDR1 LNHDA and CDR2 SQIVND (reference sequence). CDR3 in amino acids: CASSILAGETQYF. The CDR3 nucleotides read TGTGCCAGTAGTATTTTAGCGGGAGAGACCCAGTACTTC.

This chain uses TRBV5-1 with TRBJ2-3, with D tentatively TRBD1 (5 bases). CDR1 is SGHRS and CDR2 is YFSETQ in the germline V gene. The CDR3 is 17 amino acids. With 4 bases removed from V and 0 bases from J, the gap between germline ends came to 18 bases. CDR3 sequence reads: CASSRSRTLASTDTQYF. CDR3 sequence (DNA): TGCGCCAGCAGCCGGTCCCGGACACTTGCTAGCACAGATACGCAGTATTTT. The full variable domain, with the rest looked up from reference TRBV5-1 and TRBJ2-3, is KAGVTQTPRYLIKTRGQQVTLSCSPISGHRSVSWYQQTPGQGLQFLFEYFSETQRNKGNFPGRFSGRQFSNSRSEMNVSTLELGDSALYLCASSRSRTLASTDTQYFGPGTRLTVL.

The chain carries TRBV11-2 and TRBJ1-1; D not certain. The CDR3 has 13 amino acids. The V gene lost 2 bases and the J gene lost 4 bases, with 8 bases spanning the gap. Germline CDR1 reads SGHAT; CDR2 reads FQNNGV. CDR3 amino acids: CASSLTDPTEAFF. DNA of the CDR3: TGTGCCAGCAGCTTAACAGATCCCACTGAAGCTTTCTTT. Full variable domain (outside the CDR3, taken from reference TRBV11-2 and TRBJ1-1): EAGVAQSPRYKIIEKRQSVAFWCNPISGHATLYWYQQILGQGPKLLIQFQNNGVVDDSQLPKDRFSAERLKGVDSTLKIQPAKLEDSAVYLCASSLTDPTEAFFGQGTRLTVV.

This clone has more than one count but fewer than ten. J is TRBJ2-4 and V is TRBV19, with D tentatively TRBD2 (5 bases). Germline CDR1 and CDR2: LNHDA and SQIVND (reference sequence). The ends were cut back, 0 bases at V and 0 bases at J, with 21 bases in the middle. The CDR3 is 20 residues long. Written as DNA, the CDR3 is TGTGCCAGTAGTATAGACCCGGGGAGTCGTCTCCCTCTAGCCAAAAACATTCAGTACTTC. Amino acid sequence: CASSIDPGSRLPLAKNIQYF.

The chain recombines TRBV5-1 with TRBJ2-3, with 9 bases that match TRBD1. This CDR3 contains 17 residues. Germline CDR1 reads SGHRS; CDR2 reads YFSETQ. V trimming: 0 bases; J trimming: 3 bases; junction bases outside the gene matches: 8. CDR3 bases: TGCGCCAGCAGCTTGGGAAGGGGACAGGGACCAACAGATACGCAGTATTTT. Its protein product is CASSLGRGQGPTDTQYF.